This TCR beta chain was identified during a study of T-cell reconstitution after alpha-beta-depleted transplantation in children. This clonotype has at least ten counts. TCRbeta library preparation incorporated unique molecular identifiers. TCRdb reprocessed the PCR reads via MiXCR and lists one record per CDR3 protein. The table lists fewer than 550,000 distinct CDR3 sequences, roughly a tenth of them singletons. The J segment lost 3 bases and the V segment lost 0 bases, leaving 10 bases of the junction unmatched. Germline V lookup: CDR1 LGHNA, CDR2 YNFKEQ. The CDR3 extends over 17 amino acids. This chain joins TRBV4-2 and TRBJ2-7; TRBD2 matches 8 bases. This sequence was found in a child between 2 and 9 years old with inherited bone marrow failure, due to receive a stem cell transplant. Sample: PBMCs, taken before TCRalphabeta/CD19-depleted stem cell transplant. The CDR3 DNA follows: TGTGCCAGCAGCCAAGACCTGATCTCTAGCGGGCTCTACGAGCAGTACTTC. Protein: CASSQDLISSGLYEQYF.